The clone carrying this T cell receptor (beta chain) was recorded at least ten times. No antigen is known for it. This entry is derived from a study of human T cells and chemical hapten exposure. Study at large: Among samples, TCR yields varied mainly because of small differences in pooled library volume.

Study-level results: High-frequency TCRs, those above 1 in 1000, stayed the same after DPC sensitization.

It was unfractionated whole blood from which total RNA was extracted. Each cDNA molecule in the library carried unique molecular identifiers. Original analysis: Across samples, TCR counts had a median of roughly 100,000 and ranged from 23,224 to 690,600. Using its own MiXCR run on the reads, TCRdb lists one record per CDR3 protein. None of the V and J calls come from the authors' own analysis; TCRdb made them. The sample lists about 120,000 distinct CDR3 sequences, 8.5% occurring once. The CDR3 loop spans 17 amino acids. Trimming took 1 base from V and 0 from J, leaving 16 bases between them. Germline V gene sequence: CDR1 SGHRS, CDR2 YFSETQ.

The receptor was isolated from a human donor in good health. Some clones in this sample may be carry-over from other donors' samples. Sequencing input: whole blood. The gene calls are TRBV5-1 and TRBJ1-1; D is uncertain. CDR3 in amino acids: CASSLTLTDRVNTEAFF. DNA for the CDR3: TGCGCCAGCAGCTTGACCCTGACGGATAGGGTGAACACTGAAGCTTTCTTT.